This TCR beta chain was identified in a study of patients and donors after allogeneic stem cell transplantation. V was pared by 5 bases and J by 4 bases, with 16 bases between. The CDR3 sequence is 15 residues long. TCRdb ran MiXCR on the RT-PCR reads and lists one entry per CDR3 protein. The table has around 160,000 distinct CDR3 sequences, 25% to 35% seen once; the top ten hold about 3.3%. The TCR sequence derives from a human donor who was either an allogeneic HSCT recipient or a stem cell or donor lymphocyte infusion donor (not recorded which). It is not recorded whose cells these are; they may come from a transplant donor. The chain joins TRBV12-3 or TRBV12-4 to TRBJ2-3, with D unresolved. The specimen sequenced was blood, either unsorted or a sorted T cell fraction (not recorded which). DNA for the CDR3: TGTGCCAGCAGTGCGATTGAAGGCGCGGCAGATACGCAGTATTTT. Amino acids: CASSAIEGAADTQYF.